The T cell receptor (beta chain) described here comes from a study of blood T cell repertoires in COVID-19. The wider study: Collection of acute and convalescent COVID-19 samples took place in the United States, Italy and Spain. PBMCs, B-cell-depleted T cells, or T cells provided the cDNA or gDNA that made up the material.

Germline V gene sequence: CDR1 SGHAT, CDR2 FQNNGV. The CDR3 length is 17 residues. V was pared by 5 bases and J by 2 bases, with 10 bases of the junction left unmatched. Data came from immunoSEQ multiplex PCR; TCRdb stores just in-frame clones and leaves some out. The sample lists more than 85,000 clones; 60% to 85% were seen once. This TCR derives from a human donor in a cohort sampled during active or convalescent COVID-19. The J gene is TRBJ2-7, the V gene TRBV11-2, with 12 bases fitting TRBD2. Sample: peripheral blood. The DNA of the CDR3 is TGTGCCAGCAGCCCGAGCCTTACTAGCGGGGGGACCTACGAGCAGTACTTC. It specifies CASSPSLTSGGTYEQYF.